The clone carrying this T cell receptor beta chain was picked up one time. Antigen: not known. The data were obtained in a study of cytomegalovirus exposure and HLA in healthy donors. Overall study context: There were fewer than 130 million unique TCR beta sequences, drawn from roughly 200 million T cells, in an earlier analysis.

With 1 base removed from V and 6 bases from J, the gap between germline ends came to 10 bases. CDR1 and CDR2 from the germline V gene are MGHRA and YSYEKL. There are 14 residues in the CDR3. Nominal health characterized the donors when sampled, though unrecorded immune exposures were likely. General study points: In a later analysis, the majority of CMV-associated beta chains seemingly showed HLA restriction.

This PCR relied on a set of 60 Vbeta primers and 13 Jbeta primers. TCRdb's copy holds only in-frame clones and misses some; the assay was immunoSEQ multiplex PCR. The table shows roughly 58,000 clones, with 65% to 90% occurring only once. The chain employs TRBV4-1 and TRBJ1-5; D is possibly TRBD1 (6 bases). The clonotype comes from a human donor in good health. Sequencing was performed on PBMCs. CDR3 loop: CASSQARGVQPQHF. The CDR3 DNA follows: TGCGCCAGCAGCCAAGCCAGGGGAGTTCAGCCCCAGCATTTT.